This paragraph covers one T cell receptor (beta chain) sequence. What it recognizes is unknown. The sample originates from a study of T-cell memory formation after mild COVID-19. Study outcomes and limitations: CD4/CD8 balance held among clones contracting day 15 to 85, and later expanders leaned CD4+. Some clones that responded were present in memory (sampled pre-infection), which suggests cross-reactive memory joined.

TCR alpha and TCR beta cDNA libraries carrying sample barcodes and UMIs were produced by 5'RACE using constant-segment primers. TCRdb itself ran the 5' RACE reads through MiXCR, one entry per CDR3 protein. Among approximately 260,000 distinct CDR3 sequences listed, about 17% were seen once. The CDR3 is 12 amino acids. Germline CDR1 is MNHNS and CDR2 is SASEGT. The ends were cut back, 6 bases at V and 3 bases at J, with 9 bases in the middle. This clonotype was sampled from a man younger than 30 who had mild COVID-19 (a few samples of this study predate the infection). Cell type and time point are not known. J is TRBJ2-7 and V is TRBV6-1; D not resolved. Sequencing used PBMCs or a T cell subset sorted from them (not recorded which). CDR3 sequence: CASSRVGYEQYV. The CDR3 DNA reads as TGTGCCAGCAGCCGTGTCGGCTACGAGCAGTACGTC.